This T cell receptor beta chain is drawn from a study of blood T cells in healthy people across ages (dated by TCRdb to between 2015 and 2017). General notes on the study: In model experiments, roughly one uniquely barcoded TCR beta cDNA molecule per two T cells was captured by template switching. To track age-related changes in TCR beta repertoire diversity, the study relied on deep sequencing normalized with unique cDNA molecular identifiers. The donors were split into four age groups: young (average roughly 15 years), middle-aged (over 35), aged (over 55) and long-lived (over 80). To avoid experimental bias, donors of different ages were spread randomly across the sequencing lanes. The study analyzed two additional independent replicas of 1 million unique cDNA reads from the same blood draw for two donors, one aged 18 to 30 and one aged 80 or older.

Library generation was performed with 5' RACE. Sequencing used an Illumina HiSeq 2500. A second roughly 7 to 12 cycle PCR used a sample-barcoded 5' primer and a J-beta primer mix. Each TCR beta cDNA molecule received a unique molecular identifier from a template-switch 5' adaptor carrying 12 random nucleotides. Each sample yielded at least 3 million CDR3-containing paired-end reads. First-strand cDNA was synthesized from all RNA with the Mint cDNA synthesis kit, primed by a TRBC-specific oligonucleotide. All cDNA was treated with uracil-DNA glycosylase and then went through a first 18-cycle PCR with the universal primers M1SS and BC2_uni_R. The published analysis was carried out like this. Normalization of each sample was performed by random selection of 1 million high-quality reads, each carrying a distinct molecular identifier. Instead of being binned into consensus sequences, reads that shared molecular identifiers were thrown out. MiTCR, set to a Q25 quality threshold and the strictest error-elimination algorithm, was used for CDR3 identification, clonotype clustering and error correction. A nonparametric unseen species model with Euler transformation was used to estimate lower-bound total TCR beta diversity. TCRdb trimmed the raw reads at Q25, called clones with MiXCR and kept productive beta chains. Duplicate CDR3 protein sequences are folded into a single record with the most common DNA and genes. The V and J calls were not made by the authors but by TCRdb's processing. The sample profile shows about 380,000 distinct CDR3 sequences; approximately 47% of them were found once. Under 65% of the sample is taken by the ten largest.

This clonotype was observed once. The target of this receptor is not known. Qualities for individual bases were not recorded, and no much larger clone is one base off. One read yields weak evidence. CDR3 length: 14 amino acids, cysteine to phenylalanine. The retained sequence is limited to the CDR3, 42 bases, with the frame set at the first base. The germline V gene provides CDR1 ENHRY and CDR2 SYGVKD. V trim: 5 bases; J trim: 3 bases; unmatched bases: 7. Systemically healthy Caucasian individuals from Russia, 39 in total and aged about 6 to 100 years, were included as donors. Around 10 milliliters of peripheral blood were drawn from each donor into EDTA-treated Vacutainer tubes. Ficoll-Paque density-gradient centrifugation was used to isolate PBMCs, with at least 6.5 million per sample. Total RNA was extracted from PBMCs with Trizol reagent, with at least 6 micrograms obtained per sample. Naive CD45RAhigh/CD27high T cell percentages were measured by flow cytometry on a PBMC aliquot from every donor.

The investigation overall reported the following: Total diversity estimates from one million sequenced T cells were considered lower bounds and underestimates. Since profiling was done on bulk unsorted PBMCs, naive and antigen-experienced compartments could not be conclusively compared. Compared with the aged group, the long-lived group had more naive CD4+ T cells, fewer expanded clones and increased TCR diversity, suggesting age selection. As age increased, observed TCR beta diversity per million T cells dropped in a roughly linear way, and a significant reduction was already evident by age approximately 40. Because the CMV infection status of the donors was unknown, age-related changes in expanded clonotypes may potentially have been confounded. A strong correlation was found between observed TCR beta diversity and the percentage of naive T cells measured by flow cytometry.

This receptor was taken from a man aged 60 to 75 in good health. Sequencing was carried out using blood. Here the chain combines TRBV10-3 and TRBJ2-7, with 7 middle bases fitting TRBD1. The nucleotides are TGTGCCATCAGTACCCCGGGACAGCTCTACGAGCAGTACTTC. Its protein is CAISTPGQLYEQYF.